Presented here are 30 T cell receptor beta chains from one specimen sequenced in a study of blood T cell repertoires in COVID-19. The assay was immunoSEQ multiplex PCR, and TCRdb's table has in-frame clones only and misses some. The profile covers hundreds of thousands of clones, with roughly nine tenths appearing a single time and 3% to 3.5% taken by the ten largest. Sequencing was carried out using PBMCs or T cells enriched from blood (not recorded which). The source of these receptors is a woman in her forties or fifties in a cohort exposed to, infected with or recovered from COVID-19 (not recorded which).

This chain joins TRBV7-2 and TRBJ1-2; the D is unclear. V lost 0 bases and J lost 3, with 5 bases in between. The germline gives CDR1 SGHTA, CDR2 FQGNSA. This CDR3 comprises 13 residues. CDR3 sequence: CASSLAQDYGYTF. The CDR3 DNA follows: TGTGCCAGCAGCTTAGCGCAGGACTATGGCTACACCTTC. The variable domain in full, with the rest retrieved from reference TRBV7-2 and TRBJ1-2, is GAGVSQSPSNKVTEKGKDVELRCDPISGHTALYWYRQSLGQGLEFLIYFQGNSAPDKSGLPSDRFSAERTGGSVSTLTIQRTQQEDSAVYLCASSLAQDYGYTFGSGTRLTVV.

J is TRBJ2-7 and V is TRBV6-1; tentatively, D is TRBD2 (7 bases). Germline V gives CDR1 MNHNS, CDR2 SASEGT. The CDR3 runs 16 residues. The germline V and J ends were trimmed by 4 bases and 1 base, with 17 bases remaining between them. The CDR3 nucleotides read TGTGCCAGCAGTGGGGCCCTCGGGGGGCTTTCCTACGAGCAGTACTTC. Protein product: CASSGALGGLSYEQYF.

The rearrangement uses TRBV5-5 and TRBJ2-7, with D unresolved. The CDR3 has 11 amino acids. The V and J ends lost 4 bases and 4 bases respectively, with 6 bases between them. In germline, CDR1 is SGHKS, CDR2 YYEKEE (reference sequence). The CDR3 reads CASSQKYEQYF. CDR3 in DNA: TGTGCCAGCAGCCAAAAATACGAGCAGTACTTC.

This rearrangement joins TRBV5-1 to TRBJ2-1; 8 bases are a match to TRBD2. V lost 4 bases, J lost 0 bases, and 3 bases stayed unmatched. CDR3 length: 15 residues. From germline, CDR1 is SGHRS and CDR2 YFSETQ. The CDR3 region is CASSNSGTSYNEQFF. The CDR3 coding sequence is TGCGCCAGCAGCAATAGCGGGACCTCCTACAATGAGCAGTTCTTC.

This clone came up a few times. This chain links TRBV4-1 with TRBJ2-3, with TRBD2 identical over 14 bases. Germline V gene lookup returns CDR1 MGHRA and CDR2 YSYEKL. This CDR3 contains 18 residues. With V trimmed by 4 bases and J by 0 bases, 6 bases remained unmatched. The CDR3 coding sequence is TGCGCCAGCAGCCGGGGACTAGCGGGGGCCTCTAGCACAGATACGCAGTATTTT. Translating gives CASSRGLAGASSTDTQYF.

The V call is TRBV21-1, the J call TRBJ1-1. TRBV21-1 is an annotated pseudogene. The CDR3 covers 13 residues. The CDR3 protein is CASSNEKNTEAFF. The CDR3 coding sequence is TGTGCCAGCAGCAATGAGAAAAACACTGAAGCTTTCTTT.

The chain has TRBV5-5 and TRBJ2-2; 7 nucleotides align to TRBD2. CDR1 SGHKS and CDR2 YYEKEE come from the germline V gene (reference sequence). With V trimmed by 1 base and J by 5 bases, 2 bases remained unmatched. The length of the CDR3 is 14 residues. CDR3 sequence reads: CASSLSGGTGELFF. CDR3 coding DNA: TGTGCCAGCAGCTTGTCGGGGGGAACCGGGGAGCTGTTTTTT.

V is TRBV19 and J is TRBJ2-2; 8 nucleotides match TRBD1. CDR1 is LNHDA, CDR2 SQIVND, per germline (reference sequence). V shed 1 base, J shed 0 bases, and the junction held 7 bases outside the gene matches. CDR3 length equals 18 residues. This CDR3 is CASSIGGTGISNTGELFF. The CDR3 nucleotides read TGTGCCAGTAGTATAGGCGGGACAGGTATATCGAACACCGGGGAGCTGTTTTTT.

This clone has a single count. V is TRBV7-2 and J is TRBJ1-1; 7 nucleotides line up with TRBD1. The CDR3 runs 15 residues. Germline CDR1 reads SGHTA; CDR2 reads FQGNSA. Losses at the gene ends were 5 bases for V and 4 bases for J; bases not matched to a gene: 10. CDR3 loop: CASSPRTGGGTEAFF. The CDR3 region has the DNA TGTGCCAGCAGCCCGAGGACAGGTGGGGGCACTGAAGCTTTCTTT.

V usage is TRBV5-1 and J usage is TRBJ2-5; 14 nucleotides match TRBD2. Per germline, CDR1 SGHRS and CDR2 YFSETQ. J was trimmed by 2 bases and V by 4 bases; bases with no gene match: 7. The CDR3 spans 17 residues. Here the CDR3 reads CASSEGLAGEMQETQYF. The CDR3, as DNA: TGCGCCAGCAGCGAGGGACTAGCGGGGGAAATGCAAGAGACCCAGTACTTC.

The chain has TRBV2 and TRBJ2-2; D is possibly TRBD1 (6 bases). Per the germline V gene, CDR1 is SNHLY and CDR2 is FYNNEI. Deletions cut 6 bases from V and 7 bases from J, with 15 bases between. This CDR3 is built from 14 residues. The CDR3 nucleotides are TGTGCCAGCAGAGAGGGGCAGGGGTTCGGGGAGCTGTTTTTT. Translated: CASREGQGFGELFF.

This chain uses TRBV6-6 with TRBJ2-6; 8 bases line up with TRBD1. The CDR3 is 16 amino acids. V lost 0 bases, J lost 3 bases, and 1 base stayed unmatched. Germline-derived CDR1 and CDR2 are MNHNY and SVGAGI (reference sequence). The CDR3 coding sequence is TGTGCCAGCAGTTACTCACAGGGGGTTGGGGCCAACGTCCTGACTTTC. Protein sequence: CASSYSQGVGANVLTF.

This clone was observed a few times. The chain is built from TRBV7-2 and TRBJ1-6; D possibly corresponds to TRBD1 (5 bases). Trimming stripped 3 bases from V and 3 bases from J, with 12 bases between. In germline, CDR1 is SGHTA, CDR2 FQGNSA. The CDR3 contains 16 residues. The CDR3 DNA follows: TGTGCCAGCAGCTTGTCCGCGGGGGTCTATAATTCACCCCTCCACTTT. Translation: CASSLSAGVYNSPLHF.

The chain is built from TRBV7-9 and TRBJ1-2, with D hard to call. The V gene lost 5 bases and the J gene lost 3 bases, with 7 bases spanning the gap. The CDR3 runs 12 residues. Germline CDR1 SEHNR, CDR2 FQNEAQ (reference sequence). The CDR3 sequence: CASSAAHYGYTF. CDR3 bases: TGTGCCAGCAGCGCGGCCCACTATGGCTACACCTTC.

V and J are TRBV7-9 and TRBJ2-1, with D unresolved. This CDR3 contains 15 residues. Germline CDR1 is SEHNR and CDR2 is FQNEAQ (reference sequence). The V end lost 1 base, the J end lost 0 bases, and 7 bases lay between the germline ends. As DNA, the CDR3 is TGTGCCAGCAGCTTAGTCCAAAACTCCTACAATGAGCAGTTCTTC. This gives the protein CASSLVQNSYNEQFF.

The V and J genes are TRBV7-3 and TRBJ2-7, with D perhaps TRBD2 (6 bases). This CDR3 comprises 14 residues. Germline V gives CDR1 SGHTA, CDR2 FQGTGA. Trimming cost V 6 bases and J 2 bases, with 14 bases left between them. The CDR3 loop is CASRPVSGTYEQYF. CDR3 coding DNA: TGTGCCAGCAGGCCAGTTAGCGGAACCTACGAGCAGTACTTC.

V usage is TRBV7-2 and J usage is TRBJ2-2; D might be TRBD2 (6 bases). V lost 6 bases, J lost 5 bases, and 10 bases lay in between. This CDR3 spans 13 amino acids. Germline V gene lookup returns CDR1 SGHTA and CDR2 FQGNSA. DNA for the CDR3: TGTGCCAGCAGGGTAGCGGATACCGGGGAGCTGTTTTTT. Amino acids: CASRVADTGELFF.

The chain carries TRBV5-1 and TRBJ1-1; D unresolved. Trimming pared 7 bases from V and 1 base from J, leaving 8 bases between. Germline values: CDR1 SGHRS, CDR2 YFSETQ. This CDR3 has 12 residues. This chain's CDR3 is CASGLQNTEAFF. The DNA for the CDR3 is TGCGCCAGCGGGCTACAGAACACTGAAGCTTTCTTT. Full variable domain (outside the CDR3, taken from reference TRBV5-1 and TRBJ1-1): KAGVTQTPRYLIKTRGQQVTLSCSPISGHRSVSWYQQTPGQGLQFLFEYFSETQRNKGNFPGRFSGRQFSNSRSEMNVSTLELGDSALYLCASGLQNTEAFFGQGTRLTVV.

This clone was picked up one time. V and J are TRBV10-3 and TRBJ1-1; weak D call: TRBD1 (5 bases). CDR3 length: 15 amino acids. Germline V gene data show CDR1 as ENHRY and CDR2 as SYGVKD. With 0 bases removed from V and 5 bases from J, the gap between germline ends came to 13 bases. CDR3 nucleotide sequence: TGTGCCATCAGTGAGTCGCCTCAGGGCCAGACTGAAGCTTTCTTT. This sequence encodes CAISESPQGQTEAFF.

The rearrangement uses TRBV30 and TRBJ1-3; D gene ambiguous. Germline loops: CDR1 GTSNPN, CDR2 SVGIG (reference sequence). This CDR3 is 14 amino acids long. Trimming left V 1 base short and J 2 bases short, with 9 bases between. The CDR3: CAWSDGRAGNTIYF. Here the CDR3 DNA reads TGTGCCTGGAGTGACGGGAGGGCTGGAAACACCATATATTTT.

The chain carries TRBV6-6 and TRBJ1-2, with 8 bases fitting TRBD1. The trim removed 5 bases at V and 7 bases at J, leaving 9 bases unmatched. The CDR3 length is 14 residues. CDR1 and CDR2 from the germline V gene are MNHNY and SVGAGI (reference sequence). This CDR3 reads CASSPPQGALGYTF. In DNA form, the CDR3 reads TGTGCCAGCAGTCCCCCCCAGGGGGCGCTTGGCTACACCTTC.

The count of this clone is one. The chain combines TRBV7-9 with TRBJ1-2; 8 bases line up with TRBD1. This CDR3 contains 15 residues. V trimming: 3 bases; J trimming: 8 bases; junction bases outside the gene matches: 11. Germline V gives CDR1 SEHNR, CDR2 FQNEAQ (reference sequence). For the CDR3, the DNA is TGTGCCAGCAGCTTCGATGGGCAGACAGGGGTCGGCTACACCTTC. It encodes CASSFDGQTGVGYTF.

The rearrangement links TRBV30 to TRBJ1-3; D might be TRBD1 (6 bases). This CDR3 has 17 amino acids. V lost 2 bases and J 3 bases, leaving 20 bases between the germline ends. Looked up from germline, CDR1 is GTSNPN and CDR2 is SVGIG (reference sequence). CDR3 region: CAWSNGGQIPFGNTIYF. DNA of the CDR3: TGTGCCTGGAGTAATGGAGGACAGATCCCTTTTGGAAACACCATATATTTT.

This chain uses TRBV9 with TRBJ2-2; D uncertain. The CDR3 totals 14 residues. In germline, CDR1 is SGDLS, CDR2 YYNGEE. V dropped 6 bases and J dropped 0 bases, with 9 bases sitting between them. The CDR3 sequence is CASTENSNTGELFF. CDR3 sequence (DNA): TGTGCCAGCACGGAGAATTCGAACACCGGGGAGCTGTTTTTT.

This chain links TRBV19 with TRBJ2-2; 8 nucleotides agree with TRBD1. The CDR3 consists of 14 residues. J was trimmed by 1 base and V by 10 bases; bases with no gene match: 5. Germline assignment: CDR1 LNHDA and CDR2 SQIVND (reference sequence). CDR3 sequence (DNA): TGTGCCACCAGAGGACAGGGGAACACCGGGGAGCTGTTTTTT. The encoded protein is CATRGQGNTGELFF.

The chain combines TRBV19 with TRBJ1-5; the match to TRBD1 covers 10 bases. The CDR3 spans 16 residues. Germline assignment: CDR1 LNHDA and CDR2 SQIVND (reference sequence). V lost 5 bases and J lost 6; bases outside the gene matches: 10. CDR3 in amino acids: CASSEGPGQGRQPQHF. CDR3 in DNA: TGTGCCAGTAGTGAGGGGCCGGGACAGGGGCGTCAGCCCCAGCATTTT. The variable domain in full, completed from reference TRBV19 and TRBJ1-5, reads DGGITQSPKYLFRKEGQNVTLSCEQNLNHDAMYWYRQDPGQGLRLIYYSQIVNDFQKGDIAEGYSVSREKKESFPLTVTSAQKNPTAFYLCASSEGPGQGRQPQHFGDGTRLSIL.

This clone was detected only once. V and J are TRBV3-1 (or the pseudogene TRBV3-2) and TRBJ1-6; D unclear. Germline V lookup: CDR1 LGHDT, CDR2 YNNKEL (reference sequence). Between the trimmed V and J ends, which lost 4 bases and 10 bases, there was a span of 8 bases. This CDR3 has 12 residues. The CDR3 sequence is CASSPTNSPLHF. The CDR3 DNA sequence: TGTGCCAGCAGCCCAACTAACTCACCCCTCCACTTT.

DNA of the CDR3: TGTGCCAGCAGCCCCACCGCGCTTCGACAAGAGCAGTACTTC. Its translation: CASSPTALRQEQYF. The V call is TRBV7-2, the J call TRBJ2-7; D call uncertain. The ends were cut back, 5 bases at V and 7 bases at J, with 18 bases in the middle. The CDR3 runs to 14 residues. The V gene's germline CDR1 is SGHTA and CDR2 FQGNSA. The complete variable domain, with remaining parts taken from reference TRBV7-2 and TRBJ2-7, reads GAGVSQSPSNKVTEKGKDVELRCDPISGHTALYWYRQSLGQGLEFLIYFQGNSAPDKSGLPSDRFSAERTGGSVSTLTIQRTQQEDSAVYLCASSPTALRQEQYFGPGTRLTVT.

This clone has a single count. CDR3 region: CASSHNRGRNYGYTF. The DNA for the CDR3 is TGTGCCAGCAGCCACAACAGGGGAAGGAACTATGGCTACACCTTC. The gene calls are TRBV14 and TRBJ1-2, with TRBD1 identical over 7 bases. J gave up 2 bases and V 3 bases, and 6 bases lay outside the gene matches. This CDR3 spans 15 amino acids. Germline V gene data show CDR1 as SGHDN and CDR2 as FVKESK.

This clone was picked up a small number of times. Other DNA sequences in the same sample also yield this CDR3. The chain is built from TRBV9 and TRBJ1-1; no clear D gene. This CDR3 contains 13 residues. Trimming shortened V by 0 bases and J by 6 bases, and 9 bases separated the two germline ends. Per germline, CDR1 SGDLS and CDR2 YYNGEE. CDR3 sequence: CASSVGTGSEAFF. CDR3 coding DNA: TGTGCCAGCAGCGTAGGTACGGGGTCTGAAGCTTTCTTT.